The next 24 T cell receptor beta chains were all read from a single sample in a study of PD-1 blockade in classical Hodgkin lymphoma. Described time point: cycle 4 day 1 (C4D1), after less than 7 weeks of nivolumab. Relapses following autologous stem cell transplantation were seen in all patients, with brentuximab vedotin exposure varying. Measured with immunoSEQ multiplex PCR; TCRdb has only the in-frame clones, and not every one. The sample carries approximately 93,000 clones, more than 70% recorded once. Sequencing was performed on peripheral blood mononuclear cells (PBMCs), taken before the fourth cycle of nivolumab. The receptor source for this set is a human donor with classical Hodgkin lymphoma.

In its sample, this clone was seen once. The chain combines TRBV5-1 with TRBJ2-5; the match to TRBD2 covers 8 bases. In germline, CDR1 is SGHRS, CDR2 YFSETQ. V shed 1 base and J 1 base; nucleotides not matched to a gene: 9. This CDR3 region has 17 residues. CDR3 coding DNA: TGCGCCAGCAGCTTGTTTACTAGCGGAACCTTCCAAGAGACCCAGTACTTC. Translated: CASSLFTSGTFQETQYF.

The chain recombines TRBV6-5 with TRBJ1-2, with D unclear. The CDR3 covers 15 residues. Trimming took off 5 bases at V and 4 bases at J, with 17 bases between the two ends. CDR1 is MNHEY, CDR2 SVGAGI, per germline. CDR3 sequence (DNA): TGTGCCAGCAGTCGACCGTCGGGCAGCCTCTATGGCTACACCTTC. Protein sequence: CASSRPSGSLYGYTF.

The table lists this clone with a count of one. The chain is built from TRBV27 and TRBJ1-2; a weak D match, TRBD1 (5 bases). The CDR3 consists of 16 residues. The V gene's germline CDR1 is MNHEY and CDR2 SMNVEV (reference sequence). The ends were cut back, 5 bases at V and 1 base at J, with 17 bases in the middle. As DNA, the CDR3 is TGTGCCAGCAGTGCTACCCTACGGGGGAATAACTATGGCTACACCTTC. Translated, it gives CASSATLRGNNYGYTF.

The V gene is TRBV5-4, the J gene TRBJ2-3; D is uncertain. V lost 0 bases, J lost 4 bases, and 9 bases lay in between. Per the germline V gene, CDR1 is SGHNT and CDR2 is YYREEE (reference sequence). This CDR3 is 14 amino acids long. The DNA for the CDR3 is TGTGCCAGCAGCTTGGCTGCAAAGCCAGATACGCAGTATTTT. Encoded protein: CASSLAAKPDTQYF.

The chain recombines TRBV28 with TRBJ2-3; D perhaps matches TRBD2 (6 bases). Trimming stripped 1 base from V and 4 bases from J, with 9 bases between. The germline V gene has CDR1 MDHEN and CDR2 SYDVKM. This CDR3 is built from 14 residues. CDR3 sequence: CASSLSPGADTQYF. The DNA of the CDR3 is TGTGCCAGCAGTTTATCCCCGGGAGCAGATACGCAGTATTTT.

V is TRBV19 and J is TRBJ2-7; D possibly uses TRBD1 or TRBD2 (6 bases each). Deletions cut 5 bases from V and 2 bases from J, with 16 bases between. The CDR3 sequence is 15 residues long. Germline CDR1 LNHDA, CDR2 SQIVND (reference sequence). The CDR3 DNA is TGTGCCAGTAGTGCGAGGGGGGTAATGACCTACGAGCAGTACTTC. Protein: CASSARGVMTYEQYF.

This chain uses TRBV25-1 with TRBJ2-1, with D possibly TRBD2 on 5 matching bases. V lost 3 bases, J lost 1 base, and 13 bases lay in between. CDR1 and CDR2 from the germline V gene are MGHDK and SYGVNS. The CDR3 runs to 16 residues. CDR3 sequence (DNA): TGTGCCAGCAGTGATCCGGGGATTGGGTCCTACAATGAGCAGTTCTTC. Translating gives CASSDPGIGSYNEQFF.

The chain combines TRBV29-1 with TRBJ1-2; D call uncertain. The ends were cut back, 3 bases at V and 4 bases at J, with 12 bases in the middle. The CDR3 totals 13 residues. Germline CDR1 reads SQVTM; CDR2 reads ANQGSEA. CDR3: CSVDVLNLYGYTF. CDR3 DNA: TGCAGCGTTGATGTCTTAAACCTCTATGGCTACACCTTC.

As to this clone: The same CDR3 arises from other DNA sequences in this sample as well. CDR3 nucleotide sequence: TGTGCCAGCAGTTACTCGGGTCGGAACACTGAAGCTTTCTTT. Amino acid sequence: CASSYSGRNTEAFF. The chain carries TRBV6-6 and TRBJ1-1, with D uncertain. The V end lost 0 bases, the J end lost 1 base, and 6 bases lay between the germline ends. Per the germline V gene, CDR1 is MNHNY and CDR2 is SVGAGI (reference sequence). CDR3 size: 14 residues.

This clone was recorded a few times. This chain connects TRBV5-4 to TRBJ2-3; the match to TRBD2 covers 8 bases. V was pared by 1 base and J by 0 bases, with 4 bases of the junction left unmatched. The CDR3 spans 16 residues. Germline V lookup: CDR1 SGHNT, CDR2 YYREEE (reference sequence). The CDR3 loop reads CASSLPREDSTDTQYF. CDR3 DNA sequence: TGTGCCAGCAGCTTGCCGCGGGAGGACAGCACAGATACGCAGTATTTT.

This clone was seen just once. CDR3 DNA: TGTGCCAGCAGCAAGACAGGGGGCGCGACTAATGAAAAACTGTTTTTT. Its translation is CASSKTGGATNEKLFF. This chain links TRBV21-1 with TRBJ1-4; the table's D call of TRBD1 was not tested on the DNA. TRBV21-1 is shown as a pseudogene. The CDR3 loop spans 16 amino acids.

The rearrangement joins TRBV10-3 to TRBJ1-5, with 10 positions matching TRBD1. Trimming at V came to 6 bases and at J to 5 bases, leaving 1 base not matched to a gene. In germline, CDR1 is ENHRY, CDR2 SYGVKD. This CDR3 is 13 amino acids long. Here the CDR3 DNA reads TGTGCCATCAGGGGGACAGGGGATCAGCCCCAGCATTTT. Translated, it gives CAIRGTGDQPQHF.

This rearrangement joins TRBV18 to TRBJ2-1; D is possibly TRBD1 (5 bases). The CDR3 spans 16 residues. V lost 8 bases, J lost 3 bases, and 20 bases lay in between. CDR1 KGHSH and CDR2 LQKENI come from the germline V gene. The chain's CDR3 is CASATGRGTNYNEQFF. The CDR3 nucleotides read TGTGCCAGCGCGACCGGTAGGGGCACCAACTACAATGAGCAGTTCTTC.

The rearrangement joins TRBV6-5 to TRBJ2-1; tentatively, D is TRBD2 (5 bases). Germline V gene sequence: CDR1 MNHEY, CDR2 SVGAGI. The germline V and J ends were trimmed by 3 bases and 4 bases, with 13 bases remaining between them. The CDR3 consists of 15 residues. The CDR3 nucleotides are TGTGCCAGCAGTTATAGTCTAGCTGGATACAATGAGCAGTTCTTC. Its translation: CASSYSLAGYNEQFF.

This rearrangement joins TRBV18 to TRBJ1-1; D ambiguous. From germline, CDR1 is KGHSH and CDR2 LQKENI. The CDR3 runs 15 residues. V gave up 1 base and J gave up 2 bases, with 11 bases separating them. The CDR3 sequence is CASSPQGMRNTEAFF. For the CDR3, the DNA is TGTGCCAGCTCACCACAGGGAATGAGAAACACTGAAGCTTTCTTT.

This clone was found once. In nucleotides, the CDR3 is TGTGCCAGCAGTACAGACACAGATACGCAGTATTTT. This translates into CASSTDTDTQYF. The rearrangement uses TRBV7-2 and TRBJ2-3; no firm D call. Germline-derived CDR1 and CDR2 are SGHTA and FQGNSA. Trimming took off 6 bases at V and 2 bases at J, with 6 bases between the two ends. The CDR3 length is 12 residues.

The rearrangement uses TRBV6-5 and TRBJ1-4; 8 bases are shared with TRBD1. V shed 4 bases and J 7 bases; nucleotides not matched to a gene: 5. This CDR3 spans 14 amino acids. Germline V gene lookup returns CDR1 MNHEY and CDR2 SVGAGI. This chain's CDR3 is CASSSGQGSEKLFF. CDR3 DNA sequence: TGTGCCAGCAGTTCTGGACAGGGTAGTGAAAAACTGTTTTTT.

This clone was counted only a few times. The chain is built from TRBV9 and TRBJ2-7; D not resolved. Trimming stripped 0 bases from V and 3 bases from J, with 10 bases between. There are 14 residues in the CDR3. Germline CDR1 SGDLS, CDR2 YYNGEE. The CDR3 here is CASSVEGWDYEQYF. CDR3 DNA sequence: TGTGCCAGCAGCGTAGAGGGATGGGACTACGAGCAGTACTTC.

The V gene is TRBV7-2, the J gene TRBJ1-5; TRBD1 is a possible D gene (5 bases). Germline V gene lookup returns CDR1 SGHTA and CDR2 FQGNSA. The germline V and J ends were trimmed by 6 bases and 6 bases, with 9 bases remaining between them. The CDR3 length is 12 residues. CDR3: CASRGTGQPQHF. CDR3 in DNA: TGTGCCAGCAGGGGGACGGGTCAGCCCCAGCATTTT. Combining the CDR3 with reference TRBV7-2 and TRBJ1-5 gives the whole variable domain GAGVSQSPSNKVTEKGKDVELRCDPISGHTALYWYRQSLGQGLEFLIYFQGNSAPDKSGLPSDRFSAERTGGSVSTLTIQRTQQEDSAVYLCASRGTGQPQHFGDGTRLSIL.

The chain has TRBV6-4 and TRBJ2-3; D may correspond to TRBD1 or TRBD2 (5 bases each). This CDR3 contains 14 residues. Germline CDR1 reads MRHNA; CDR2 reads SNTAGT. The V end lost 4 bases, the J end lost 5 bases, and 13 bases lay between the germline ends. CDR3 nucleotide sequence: TGTGCCAGCAGTGGTTCGGAGAGGGGAGATACGCAGTATTTT. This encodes CASSGSERGDTQYF.

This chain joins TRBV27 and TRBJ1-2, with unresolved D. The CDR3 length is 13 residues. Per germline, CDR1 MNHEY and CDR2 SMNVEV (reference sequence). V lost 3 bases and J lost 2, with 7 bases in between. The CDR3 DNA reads TGTGCCAGCAGTTTTGTAGGGAACTATGGCTACACCTTC. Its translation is CASSFVGNYGYTF.

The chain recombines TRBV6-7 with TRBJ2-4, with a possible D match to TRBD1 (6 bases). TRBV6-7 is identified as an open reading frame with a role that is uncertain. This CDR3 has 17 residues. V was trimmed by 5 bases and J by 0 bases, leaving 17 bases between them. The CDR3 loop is CASSPFDRQLAKNIQYF. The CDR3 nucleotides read TGTGCCAGCAGTCCCTTCGACAGGCAGCTAGCCAAAAACATTCAGTACTTC.

The CDR3 here is CASSETDTGELFF. The CDR3 DNA reads TGTGCCAGCAGTGAGACAGACACCGGGGAGCTGTTTTTT. The rearrangement joins TRBV2 to TRBJ2-2; D might be TRBD1 (5 bases). Germline CDR1 reads SNHLY; CDR2 reads FYNNEI. The CDR3 spans 13 residues. Trimming took off 3 bases at V and 3 bases at J, with 5 bases between the two ends. The entire variable domain, with the rest obtained from reference TRBV2 and TRBJ2-2, is as follows: EPEVTQTPSHQVTQMGQEVILRCVPISNHLYFYWYRQILGQKVEFLVSFYNNEISEKSEIFDDQFSVERPDGSNFTLKIRSTKLEDSAMYFCASSETDTGELFFGEGSRLTVL.

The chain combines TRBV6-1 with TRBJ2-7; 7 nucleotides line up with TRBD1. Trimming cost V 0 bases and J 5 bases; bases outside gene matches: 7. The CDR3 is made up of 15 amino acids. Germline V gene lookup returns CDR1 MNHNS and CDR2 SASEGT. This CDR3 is CASSEAAGGQDEQYF. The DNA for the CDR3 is TGTGCCAGCAGTGAAGCGGCAGGGGGTCAGGACGAGCAGTACTTC.